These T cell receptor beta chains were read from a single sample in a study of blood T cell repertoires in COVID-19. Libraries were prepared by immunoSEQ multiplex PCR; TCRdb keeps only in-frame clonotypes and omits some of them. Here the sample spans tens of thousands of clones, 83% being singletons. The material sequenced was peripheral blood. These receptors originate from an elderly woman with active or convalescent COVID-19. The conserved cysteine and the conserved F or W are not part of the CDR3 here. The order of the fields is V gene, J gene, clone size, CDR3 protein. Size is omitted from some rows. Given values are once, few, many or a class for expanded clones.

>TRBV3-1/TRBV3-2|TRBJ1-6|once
ASSQSSGGSPLH
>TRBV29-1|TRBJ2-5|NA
SVGGQKETQY
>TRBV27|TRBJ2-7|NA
ASSLRQAPYEQY
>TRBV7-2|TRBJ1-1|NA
ASSVAGTLNTEAF
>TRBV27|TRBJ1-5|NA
ASSLSGGQGDNQPQH
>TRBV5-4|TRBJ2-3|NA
ASSLGGSGLNTQY
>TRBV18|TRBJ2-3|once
ASSPQGLSTDTQY
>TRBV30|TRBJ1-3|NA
AWSVVGAPGNTIY
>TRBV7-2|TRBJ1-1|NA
ASSLRSLLSGFRSEAF
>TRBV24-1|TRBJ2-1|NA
ATSDPLGRTPNNEQF
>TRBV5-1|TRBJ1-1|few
ASSFQGVTEAF
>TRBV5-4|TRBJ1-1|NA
ASSLRDRREAF
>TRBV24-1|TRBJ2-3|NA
ATSDSGLAGGLYTQY
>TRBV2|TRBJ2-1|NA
ASSRALLAGAANEQF
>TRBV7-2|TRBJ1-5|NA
ASSLGPGGPSNQPQH
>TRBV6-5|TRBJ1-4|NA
ASSLLGGGKLF
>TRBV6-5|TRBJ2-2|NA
ASSFGNTGELF
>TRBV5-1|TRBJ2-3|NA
ASSKGQGGPDTQY
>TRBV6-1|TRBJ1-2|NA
ASSEALWPKGDYGYT
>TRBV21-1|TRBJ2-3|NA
ASSKGQGSTDTQY
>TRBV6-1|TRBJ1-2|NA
ASSDLYGYT
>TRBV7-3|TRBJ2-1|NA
ASSYPGSNEQF
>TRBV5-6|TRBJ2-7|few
ASSLYYEQY
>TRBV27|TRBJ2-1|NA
ASSARDRGYNEQF
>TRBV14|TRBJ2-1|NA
ASSQEGGFSYNEQF
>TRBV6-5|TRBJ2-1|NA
ASTLLAGNNEQF
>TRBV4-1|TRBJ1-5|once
ASSQEGYRGSQPQH
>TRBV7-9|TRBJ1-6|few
ASSSEGTANSPLH
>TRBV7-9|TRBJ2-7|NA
ASSSPRTGGFYEQY
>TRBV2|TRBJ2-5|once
ASREGLAGETQY
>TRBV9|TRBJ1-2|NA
ASSVRDGGDYGYT
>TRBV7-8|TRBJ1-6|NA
ASSLSRTGYNSPLH
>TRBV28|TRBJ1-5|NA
ASHSQAPSNQPQH
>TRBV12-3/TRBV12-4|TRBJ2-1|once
ASSPGFYEQF
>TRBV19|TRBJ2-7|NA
ASSIRGLTYEQY
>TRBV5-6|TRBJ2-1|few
ASIYLTGVYNEQF
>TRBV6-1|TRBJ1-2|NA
ASSEAGDSYGYT
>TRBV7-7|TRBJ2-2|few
ASSSTSGYTGELF
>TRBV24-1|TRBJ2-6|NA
ATSDPRPGTGPSGANVLT
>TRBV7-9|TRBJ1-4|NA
ASSVGGVEEKLF
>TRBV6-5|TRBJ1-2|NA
ASSYSGRGHGYT
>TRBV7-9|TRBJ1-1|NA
ASSFEPGRGITEAF
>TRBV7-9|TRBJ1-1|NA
ASSLLGQGDTEAF
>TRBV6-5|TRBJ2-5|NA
AIRPSGVQETQY
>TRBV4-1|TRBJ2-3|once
ASSSGQVLTDTQY
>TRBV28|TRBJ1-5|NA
ASTSVELQH